These T cell receptor beta chains were read from a single sample in a study of blood T cell repertoires in COVID-19. TCRdb's table, derived via immunoSEQ multiplex PCR, lists solely in-frame clones and lacks some. The top ten hold roughly 2.6% of the sample, which has 200,000 or so clones, about nine tenths seen once. The material sequenced was PBMCs or T cells enriched from blood (not recorded which). Every receptor here comes from a woman in her thirties who had recovered from COVID-19. Each CDR3 is given with its conserved first and last residue. Each record gives: J gene, V gene, D gene, clone size, CDR3 DNA, CDR3 protein. The D gene is left open where the match is weak. The size entry is marked missing in some rows and otherwise reads once, few, many or a size class.

J gene: TRBJ2-4
V gene: TRBV7-3
D gene: TRBD1
clone size: -
CDR3 DNA: TGTGCCAGCAGCTTGGACAGGTCGGCCATTCAGTACTTC
CDR3 protein: CASSLDRSAIQYF

J gene: TRBJ2-7
V gene: TRBV6-1
D gene: -
clone size: -
CDR3 DNA: TGTGCCAGCAGTAAAGCGACTCGGCCAGGGGCCTCCGAGCAGTACTTC
CDR3 protein: CASSKATRPGASEQYF

J gene: TRBJ1-3
V gene: TRBV3-1/TRBV3-2
D gene: -
clone size: -
CDR3 DNA: TGTGCCAGCAGCCAATACCGGGAAGGATCTGGAAACACCATATATTTT
CDR3 protein: CASSQYREGSGNTIYF

J gene: TRBJ1-4
V gene: TRBV5-1
D gene: -
clone size: once
CDR3 DNA: TGCGCCAGCAGCTTGAAGGGGGTTAATGAAAAACTGTTTTTT
CDR3 protein: CASSLKGVNEKLFF

J gene: TRBJ1-5
V gene: TRBV11-2
D gene: -
clone size: -
CDR3 DNA: TGTGCCAGCAGTGGGGGGGCTGGGCCCCAGCATTTT
CDR3 protein: CASSGGAGPQHF

J gene: TRBJ1-4
V gene: TRBV4-1
D gene: -
clone size: -
CDR3 DNA: TGCGCCAGCAGCATGAGGACAGCTAATGAAAAACTGTTTTTT
CDR3 protein: CASSMRTANEKLFF

J gene: TRBJ1-3
V gene: TRBV5-1
D gene: -
clone size: -
CDR3 DNA: TGCGCCAGCAGCTCAAGCCGGGACACGGACTCTGGAAACACCATATATTTT
CDR3 protein: CASSSSRDTDSGNTIYF

J gene: TRBJ2-4
V gene: TRBV11-2
D gene: TRBD1
clone size: -
CDR3 DNA: TGTGCCAGCAGCTTCCCAGGGGGTGAGGACATTCAGTACTTC
CDR3 protein: CASSFPGGEDIQYF

J gene: TRBJ1-2
V gene: TRBV7-2
D gene: -
clone size: -
CDR3 DNA: TGTGCCAGCAGCTTACGGGGGGGCCAAGAAGAGGGCTACACCTTC
CDR3 protein: CASSLRGGQEEGYTF

J gene: TRBJ2-3
V gene: TRBV5-1
D gene: TRBD2
clone size: -
CDR3 DNA: TGCGCCAGCAGCTTGAGCACTAGCGGGGGCGGCACAGATACGCAGTATTTT
CDR3 protein: CASSLSTSGGGTDTQYF

J gene: TRBJ2-7
V gene: TRBV4-2
D gene: TRBD2
clone size: -
CDR3 DNA: TGTGCCAGCAGCCAGAACCTATGGGGTCCTAGCGGGTACGAGCAGTACTTC
CDR3 protein: CASSQNLWGPSGYEQYF

J gene: TRBJ1-5
V gene: TRBV6-6
D gene: -
clone size: once
CDR3 DNA: TGTGCCAGCAGTTACTCGGCAGACAATCAGCCCCAGCATTTT
CDR3 protein: CASSYSADNQPQHF

J gene: TRBJ1-4
V gene: TRBV13
D gene: TRBD1
clone size: once
CDR3 DNA: TGTGCCAGCAGCTTATCGACAGGGGGCAATGAAAAACTGTTTTTT
CDR3 protein: CASSLSTGGNEKLFF

J gene: TRBJ1-1
V gene: TRBV19
D gene: -
clone size: -
CDR3 DNA: TGTGCCAGTAGTACTTCAGGGTACACTGAAGCTTTCTTT
CDR3 protein: CASSTSGYTEAFF

J gene: TRBJ1-6
V gene: TRBV27
D gene: TRBD1
clone size: many
CDR3 DNA: TGTGCCAGCCGCCGGGGACAGGGGACCTATAATTCACCCCTCCACTTT
CDR3 protein: CASRRGQGTYNSPLHF

J gene: TRBJ1-2
V gene: TRBV9
D gene: -
clone size: -
CDR3 DNA: TGTGCCAGCAGCGTACGGGTCTCATATGGCTACACCTTC
CDR3 protein: CASSVRVSYGYTF

J gene: TRBJ1-6
V gene: TRBV2
D gene: TRBD1
clone size: -
CDR3 DNA: TGTGCCAGCAGTGAACAGGGGGCTAATTCACCCCTCCACTTT
CDR3 protein: CASSEQGANSPLHF

J gene: TRBJ2-1
V gene: TRBV29-1
D gene: TRBD2
clone size: -
CDR3 DNA: TGCAGCGTTGATTCGATAGCGGGGGGCGGCGAGCAGTTCTTC
CDR3 protein: CSVDSIAGGGEQFF

J gene: TRBJ1-2
V gene: TRBV7-2
D gene: -
clone size: -
CDR3 DNA: TGTGCCAGCAGCCCGAGGACAGAGGGAGCTAACTATGGCTACACCTTC
CDR3 protein: CASSPRTEGANYGYTF

J gene: TRBJ2-7
V gene: TRBV18
D gene: TRBD1
clone size: once
CDR3 DNA: TGTGCCAGCTCACGGCGGGACAGGGGCTACTACTACTACTACGAGCAGTACTTC
CDR3 protein: CASSRRDRGYYYYYEQYF

J gene: TRBJ1-2
V gene: TRBV5-4
D gene: -
clone size: -
CDR3 DNA: TGTGCCAGCAGCTCGGACAGTAACTATGGCTACACCTTC
CDR3 protein: CASSSDSNYGYTF

J gene: TRBJ2-2
V gene: TRBV7-9
D gene: -
clone size: -
CDR3 DNA: TGTGCCAGCAGCTCCAGGAACACCGGGGAGCTGTTTTTT
CDR3 protein: CASSSRNTGELFF

J gene: TRBJ2-1
V gene: TRBV4-3
D gene: TRBD2
clone size: -
CDR3 DNA: TGCGCCAGCAGCCAAGCCGCCGGGACTAGAGGAAATGAGCAGTTCTTC
CDR3 protein: CASSQAAGTRGNEQFF

J gene: TRBJ1-6
V gene: TRBV6-1
D gene: -
clone size: once
CDR3 DNA: TGTGCCAGCAGTGAAGCTCGGTCGTCACCCCTCCACTTT
CDR3 protein: CASSEARSSPLHF

J gene: TRBJ2-7
V gene: TRBV29-1
D gene: TRBD1
clone size: -
CDR3 DNA: TGCAGCGAAAGACAGGGGGTCTACGAGCAGTACTTC
CDR3 protein: CSERQGVYEQYF

J gene: TRBJ1-1
V gene: TRBV15
D gene: TRBD1
clone size: -
CDR3 DNA: TGTGCCACCAGCAGCTTTACAGGGGAAACTGAAGCTTTCTTT
CDR3 protein: CATSSFTGETEAFF

J gene: TRBJ1-6
V gene: TRBV27
D gene: TRBD1
clone size: -
CDR3 DNA: TGTGCCAGCAGTGAGGACAGGGTAAATTCACCCCTCCACTTT
CDR3 protein: CASSEDRVNSPLHF

J gene: TRBJ1-6
V gene: TRBV4-2
D gene: TRBD1
clone size: few
CDR3 DNA: TGTGCCAGCAGCCAGCAACAGGGGTGGGATTCACCCCTCCACTTT
CDR3 protein: CASSQQQGWDSPLHF

J gene: TRBJ1-5
V gene: TRBV6-2/TRBV6-3
D gene: TRBD1
clone size: -
CDR3 DNA: TGTGCCAGCAGCAAGGAGGGGGCAGGCAATCAGCCCCAGCATTTT
CDR3 protein: CASSKEGAGNQPQHF

J gene: TRBJ1-5
V gene: TRBV5-6
D gene: -
clone size: -
CDR3 DNA: TGTGCCAGCAGCTCTAGGGGGATCCGGGCCTACAATCAGCCCCAGCATTTT
CDR3 protein: CASSSRGIRAYNQPQHF

J gene: TRBJ2-2
V gene: TRBV2
D gene: -
clone size: -
CDR3 DNA: TGTGCCAGCAGTGAAGCGCCCGGGAGAGGGGACACCGGGGAGCTGTTTTTT
CDR3 protein: CASSEAPGRGDTGELFF

J gene: TRBJ2-7
V gene: TRBV7-9
D gene: -
clone size: -
CDR3 DNA: TGTGCCAGCAGCTTAGGGGAGCTAGCGACCTACGAGCAGTACTTC
CDR3 protein: CASSLGELATYEQYF

J gene: TRBJ1-5
V gene: TRBV28
D gene: TRBD1
clone size: -
CDR3 DNA: TGTGCCAGCAGTTTTGGGGACAGACCCTATAGCAATCAGCCCCAGCATTTT
CDR3 protein: CASSFGDRPYSNQPQHF

J gene: TRBJ1-5
V gene: TRBV19
D gene: -
clone size: -
CDR3 DNA: TGTGCCAGTTCCCGGCGGGACGGAAATCAGCCCCAGCATTTT
CDR3 protein: CASSRRDGNQPQHF

J gene: TRBJ1-5
V gene: TRBV13
D gene: -
clone size: -
CDR3 DNA: TGTGCCAGCGAACAGGTTAATCAGCCCCAGCATTTT
CDR3 protein: CASEQVNQPQHF

J gene: TRBJ2-1
V gene: TRBV19
D gene: -
clone size: -
CDR3 DNA: TGTGCCAGTAGTATAGGAGGAGGAGGCTCCTACAATGAGCAGTTCTTC
CDR3 protein: CASSIGGGGSYNEQFF

J gene: TRBJ1-1
V gene: TRBV3-1/TRBV3-2
D gene: -
clone size: -
CDR3 DNA: TGTGCCAGCAGCCAAGCTCTTTGCAGCAGGCCCTCTGAAGCTTTCTTT
CDR3 protein: CASSQALCSRPSEAFF

J gene: TRBJ1-1
V gene: TRBV7-9
D gene: -
clone size: -
CDR3 DNA: TGTGCCAGCAGCTCTTCACCGGGGGGGTCCCTGAACACTGAAGCTTTCTTT
CDR3 protein: CASSSSPGGSLNTEAFF

J gene: TRBJ1-6
V gene: TRBV5-1
D gene: -
clone size: -
CDR3 DNA: TGCGCCAGCAGCTCAGGGTCATCACCCCTCCACTTT
CDR3 protein: CASSSGSSPLHF

J gene: TRBJ1-2
V gene: TRBV14
D gene: -
clone size: -
CDR3 DNA: TGTGCCAGCAGTCGTACAGGGATCCCCAGCTATGGCTACACCTTC
CDR3 protein: CASSRTGIPSYGYTF

J gene: TRBJ2-7
V gene: TRBV18
D gene: -
clone size: -
CDR3 DNA: TGTGCCAGCTCACGGGGGCCCGATACCTACGAGCAGTACTTC
CDR3 protein: CASSRGPDTYEQYF

J gene: TRBJ2-7
V gene: TRBV7-6
D gene: TRBD1
clone size: -
CDR3 DNA: TGTGCCAGCAGCTCTGACAGGGAGAAAGAGCAGTACTTC
CDR3 protein: CASSSDREKEQYF

J gene: TRBJ1-1
V gene: TRBV7-8
D gene: -
clone size: few
CDR3 DNA: TGTGCCAGCAGCTCCGGGGAGGGAAACACTGAAGCTTTCTTT
CDR3 protein: CASSSGEGNTEAFF